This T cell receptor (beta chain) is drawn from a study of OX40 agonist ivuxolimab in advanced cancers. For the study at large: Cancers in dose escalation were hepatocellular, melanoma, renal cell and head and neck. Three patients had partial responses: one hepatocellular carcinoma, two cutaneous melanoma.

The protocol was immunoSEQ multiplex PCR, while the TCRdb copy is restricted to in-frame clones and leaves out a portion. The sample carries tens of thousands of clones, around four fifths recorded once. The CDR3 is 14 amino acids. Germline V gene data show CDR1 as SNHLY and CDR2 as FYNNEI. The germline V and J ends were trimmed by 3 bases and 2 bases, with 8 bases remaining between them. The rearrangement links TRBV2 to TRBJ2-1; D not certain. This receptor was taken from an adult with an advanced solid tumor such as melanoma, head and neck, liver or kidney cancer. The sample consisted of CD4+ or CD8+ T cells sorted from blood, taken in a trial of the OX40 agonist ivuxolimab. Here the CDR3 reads CASSDPATYNEQFF. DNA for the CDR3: TGTGCCAGCAGTGACCCCGCAACCTACAATGAGCAGTTCTTC.